This TCR beta chain was observed in a study of response to subunit inactivated influenza vaccine. In TCRdb, the RT-PCR reads were re-called with MiXCR into one record per CDR3 protein. The sample contains around 650,000 distinct CDR3 sequences, more than 15% of which appear only once. This clonotype was picked up a small number of times. The V gene's germline CDR1 is LNHNV and CDR2 YYDKDF (reference sequence). Trimming left V 0 bases short and J 1 base short, with 6 bases between. CDR3 length: 15 amino acids. The sample consisted of PBMCs from blood, taken roughly 12 days after vaccination. This TCR was recovered from a man aged 45 to 65 who received an inactivated influenza vaccine. The rearrangement joins TRBV15 to TRBJ2-2; D ambiguous. The CDR3 DNA sequence: TGTGCCACCAGCAGAGATCCGTTGAACACCGGGGAGCTGTTTTTT. Amino acids: CATSRDPLNTGELFF.